A single sample is the source of the 28 T cell receptor beta chains below, sequenced in a study of post-analysis software for immune sequencing data. Their specific antigens are unknown. Points from the study as a whole: About five TRBV segments were more frequent in patients than controls; TRBV5-6, TRBV5-1 and TRBV20-1 belonged to this group.

Carried by the TCR beta cDNA libraries were unique molecular identifiers. TCRdb recomputed calls from the PCR reads with MiXCR, one row per CDR3 protein. Seen here are hundreds of thousands of distinct CDR3 sequences, about 40% observed once, and the top ten hold around 1.7%. Material for sequencing was blood. The receptors shown here come from a girl aged 5-17 years with multiple sclerosis.

V usage is TRBV29-1 and J usage is TRBJ2-6; no clear D gene. The CDR3 sequence is 11 residues long. Germline CDR1 is SQVTM and CDR2 is ANQGSEA. Trimming took 0 bases from V and 16 from J, leaving 10 bases between them. The CDR3 spells CSVEESRALTF. The CDR3 DNA reads as TGCAGCGTTGAAGAATCCCGGGCTCTGACTTTC.

The rearrangement uses TRBV2 and TRBJ2-3; weak D call: TRBD1 (6 bases). Deletions cut 9 bases from V and 6 bases from J, with 22 bases between. The V gene's germline CDR1 is SNHLY and CDR2 FYNNEI. This CDR3 region has 15 residues. CDR3 loop: CASFYGDTDRDTQYF. CDR3 sequence (DNA): TGTGCCAGTTTCTATGGGGACACCGACCGGGATACGCAGTATTTT.

This clonotype has more than one count but fewer than ten. V gene TRBV9 combines with J gene TRBJ2-5; D is perhaps TRBD1 (6 bases). This CDR3 has 13 residues. The V end lost 2 bases, the J end lost 3 bases, and 8 bases lay between the germline ends. In germline, CDR1 is SGDLS, CDR2 YYNGEE. The CDR3 DNA sequence: TGTGCCAGCAGCGTCCGGGACAAAGAGACCCAGTACTTC. Translation: CASSVRDKETQYF.

This clonotype came up a few times. This chain uses TRBV6-5 with TRBJ1-2; no firm D call. The germline V gene has CDR1 MNHEY and CDR2 SVGAGI. This CDR3 has 16 amino acids. Trimming shortened V by 4 bases and J by 3 bases, and 18 bases separated the two germline ends. The CDR3 loop reads CASSWSGSGMDYGYTF. The DNA for the CDR3 is TGTGCCAGCAGTTGGTCGGGGTCGGGGATGGACTATGGCTACACCTTC.

The chain recombines TRBV12-3 or TRBV12-4 with TRBJ1-4; D possibly corresponds to TRBD1 (6 bases). CDR3 length: 14 residues. The germline V and J ends were trimmed by 7 bases and 1 base, with 10 bases remaining between them. The CDR3 region is CASTQQGTNEKLFF. The CDR3 DNA follows: TGTGCCAGCACCCAACAGGGAACTAATGAAAAACTGTTTTTT.

The chain joins TRBV5-1 to TRBJ1-1; 7 bases line up with TRBD1. Germline trimming cut 4 bases from V and 1 base from J; bases unmatched to any gene: 7. Germline V lookup: CDR1 SGHRS, CDR2 YFSETQ. The CDR3 loop spans 15 amino acids. The CDR3 region has the DNA TGCGCCAGCAGCGTGACAGGGCAAGGGAACACTGAAGCTTTCTTT. Protein sequence: CASSVTGQGNTEAFF.

This clonotype was detected only a few times. The chain uses TRBV4-1 and TRBJ2-7; 8 bases map to TRBD1. Unmatched junction bases numbered 9, after V lost 4 bases and J lost 7 bases. The CDR3 extends over 14 amino acids. Germline V lookup: CDR1 MGHRA, CDR2 YSYEKL. The CDR3 protein is CASSPTPGGLEQYF. Written as DNA, the CDR3 is TGCGCCAGCAGCCCAACCCCAGGGGGCCTGGAGCAGTACTTC.

This sequence joins TRBV20-1 and TRBJ2-1; D ambiguous. CDR3 size: 11 residues. Germline CDR1 reads DFQATT; CDR2 reads SNEGSKA (reference sequence). The V and J ends lost 4 bases and 8 bases respectively, with 9 bases between them. This CDR3 is CSAIHQHEQFF. The CDR3 DNA follows: TGCAGTGCTATACATCAACATGAGCAGTTCTTC.

This clonotype was picked up a small number of times. The chain has TRBV19 and TRBJ1-5; possibly TRBD1 for D (5 bases). Germline V lookup: CDR1 LNHDA, CDR2 SQIVND (reference sequence). The CDR3 is 14 residues long. The germline V and J ends were trimmed by 4 bases and 7 bases, with 14 bases remaining between them. In DNA, the CDR3 is TGTGCCAGTAGTACGGGACCGGGGGGGCAGCCCCAGCATTTT. This codes for CASSTGPGGQPQHF.

The V gene is TRBV20-1, the J gene TRBJ2-3; tentative D call: TRBD2 (5 bases). CDR1 and CDR2 (germline): DFQATT, SNEGSKA (reference sequence). The CDR3 is 14 residues long. Trimming cost V 3 bases and J 0 bases, with 10 bases left between them. The CDR3 here is CSASSVLSTDTQYF. As DNA, the CDR3 is TGCAGTGCTAGTAGCGTCTTAAGCACAGATACGCAGTATTTT.

V and J are TRBV5-6 and TRBJ1-5; tentatively, D is TRBD1 (5 bases). The germline V and J ends were trimmed by 0 bases and 8 bases, with 12 bases remaining between them. Germline-derived CDR1 and CDR2 are SGHDT and YYEEEE. This CDR3 spans 14 amino acids. The CDR3 nucleotides are TGTGCCAGCAGCTTGGGCAGGGCTAGAAAGCCCCAGCATTTT. It encodes CASSLGRARKPQHF.

The chain joins TRBV7-8 to TRBJ2-5; 7 bases fit TRBD2. From germline, CDR1 is SGHVS and CDR2 FQNEAQ. The length of the CDR3 is 13 residues. The V gene end was trimmed by 8 bases and the J gene end by 2 bases; junction bases not matched to a gene: 5. In DNA, the CDR3 is TGTGCCAGCTGCCGGGGAGGGCAAGAGACCCAGTACTTC. Residues: CASCRGGQETQYF.

This clonotype was detected only a few times. This chain uses TRBV12-3 or TRBV12-4 with TRBJ2-1; D not resolved. The CDR3 covers 11 residues. Trimming pared 3 bases from V and 7 bases from J, leaving 4 bases between. CDR3 region: CASSFMNEQFF. DNA for the CDR3: TGTGCCAGCAGTTTTATGAATGAGCAGTTCTTC.

The gene calls are TRBV7-2 and TRBJ2-5, with D hard to call. With 1 base removed from V and 3 bases from J, the gap between germline ends came to 12 bases. This CDR3 comprises 15 residues. CDR1 and CDR2 (germline): SGHTA, FQGNSA. The CDR3 sequence is CASSLGPPLEETQYF. The CDR3 coding sequence is TGTGCCAGCAGCTTAGGTCCCCCATTAGAAGAGACCCAGTACTTC.

This chain joins TRBV4-1 and TRBJ2-1, with D perhaps TRBD1 (6 bases). The germline V gene encodes CDR1 MGHRA and CDR2 YSYEKL. V lost 6 bases and J 0 bases, leaving 15 bases between the germline ends. The CDR3 contains 16 residues. CDR3 nucleotides: TGCGCCAGCAGTCCGATTGGACAGTCCTCCTACAATGAGCAGTTCTTC. Its protein is CASSPIGQSSYNEQFF.

This clonotype has just a few counts. The V call is TRBV6-5, the J call TRBJ2-7, with 10 positions matching TRBD2. CDR1 is MNHEY and CDR2 is SVGAGI in the germline V gene. The CDR3 sequence is 15 residues long. V was clipped by 2 bases and J by 3 bases; unmatched bases: 4. The CDR3 protein is CASSYLAGASYEQYF. The CDR3 DNA reads as TGTGCCAGCAGTTACCTAGCGGGAGCAAGCTACGAGCAGTACTTC.

The chain has TRBV12-3 or TRBV12-4 and TRBJ2-3, with no clear D. The CDR3 length is 13 residues. The germline V and J ends were trimmed by 8 bases and 4 bases, with 13 bases remaining between them. DNA of the CDR3: TGTGCCAGCGGTAAAGGGAAAGCAGATACGCAGTATTTT. This sequence encodes CASGKGKADTQYF.

This clonotype was picked up one time. This rearrangement joins TRBV6-5 to TRBJ2-1, with 8 bases aligning to TRBD2. The germline gives CDR1 MNHEY, CDR2 SVGAGI. The CDR3 has 16 amino acids. Trimming took 2 bases from V and 6 from J; bases not matched to a gene: 9. CDR3 nucleotides: TGTGCCAGCAGTTACGGGGGACTAGGGTGGAGCAATGAGCAGTTCTTC. Its translation is CASSYGGLGWSNEQFF.

V is TRBV5-1 and J is TRBJ2-1, with D possibly matching TRBD2 (6 bases). The V end lost 0 bases, the J end lost 3 bases, and 22 bases lay between the germline ends. The CDR3 is 19 amino acids. Per germline, CDR1 SGHRS and CDR2 YFSETQ. CDR3 region: CASSLVGSRGLRGYNEQFF. The CDR3 coding sequence is TGCGCCAGCAGCTTGGTTGGGTCGCGGGGTTTAAGGGGCTACAATGAGCAGTTCTTC.

This clonotype was picked up a small number of times. This chain joins TRBV7-9 and TRBJ2-1; D call uncertain. Looked up from germline, CDR1 is SEHNR and CDR2 is FQNEAQ (reference sequence). There are 14 residues in the CDR3. Trimming took off 5 bases at V and 3 bases at J, with 11 bases between the two ends. The chain's CDR3 is CASSPPGNYNEQFF. The CDR3 nucleotides are TGTGCCAGCAGCCCCCCAGGTAACTACAATGAGCAGTTCTTC.

The V and J genes are TRBV6-2 or TRBV6-3 and TRBJ2-1; D unclear. CDR3 size: 12 residues. V gave up 5 bases and J gave up 8 bases, with 10 bases separating them. Germline CDR1 is MNHEY and CDR2 is SVGEGT. This CDR3 is CASSPADHEQFF. The CDR3 DNA reads TGTGCCAGCAGTCCGGCGGACCATGAGCAGTTCTTC.

This clonotype was found a few times. The gene calls are TRBV7-2 and TRBJ1-2; D not certain. V gave up 1 base and J gave up 4 bases, with 16 bases separating them. CDR1 is SGHTA and CDR2 is FQGNSA in the germline V gene. The length of the CDR3 is 16 residues. The chain's CDR3 is CASSLGHIGSGYGYTF. CDR3 in DNA: TGTGCCAGCAGCTTAGGGCACATAGGGAGTGGCTATGGCTACACCTTC.

In its sample, this clonotype was seen a few times. The chain employs TRBV10-3 and TRBJ2-1; possible D gene TRBD2, 5 bases. Germline V lookup: CDR1 ENHRY, CDR2 SYGVKD. V dropped 8 bases and J dropped 5 bases, with 13 bases sitting between them. The CDR3 has 13 amino acids. The CDR3 sequence is CAIAGGEDNEQFF. Written as DNA, the CDR3 is TGTGCCATCGCCGGAGGTGAGGACAATGAGCAGTTCTTC.

CDR3 nucleotide sequence: TGCAGTGCTAGAGAGGCAGGGCGTCAGCCCCAGCATTTT. Protein: CSAREAGRQPQHF. V usage is TRBV20-1 and J usage is TRBJ1-5, with a tentative D call TRBD1 (5 bases). Trimming took 0 bases from V and 6 from J, leaving 9 bases between them. Germline V gene sequence: CDR1 DFQATT, CDR2 SNEGSKA (reference sequence). The CDR3 consists of 13 residues.

The chain couples TRBV9 to TRBJ2-5; TRBD2 matches at 7 bases. With 5 bases clipped from V and 2 bases from J, the junction kept 6 bases outside the gene matches. The CDR3 is made up of 14 amino acids. In germline, CDR1 is SGDLS, CDR2 YYNGEE. CDR3: CASRFSGYQETQYF. CDR3 coding DNA: TGTGCCAGCAGGTTTAGCGGGTATCAAGAGACCCAGTACTTC.

The chain employs TRBV27 and TRBJ1-5; 9 positions match TRBD1. Germline trimming cut 4 bases from V and 2 bases from J; bases unmatched to any gene: 6. The CDR3 spans 16 residues. Germline-derived CDR1 and CDR2 are MNHEY and SMNVEV (reference sequence). The CDR3 bases are TGTGCCAGCAGTTCAACAGGGGGCAAGGGCAATCAGCCCCAGCATTTT. It encodes CASSSTGGKGNQPQHF.

At least ten counts were recorded for this clonotype. The chain is built from TRBV12-3 or TRBV12-4 and TRBJ2-7; the D is unclear. Trimming took off 6 bases at V and 1 base at J, with 7 bases between the two ends. The length of the CDR3 is 12 residues. CDR3 sequence (DNA): TGTGCCAGCAGGGGCGATTCCTACGAGCAGTACTTC. As protein: CASRGDSYEQYF.

The J gene is TRBJ1-4, the V gene TRBV5-1; D is uncertain. Trimming left V 4 bases short and J 4 bases short, with 8 bases between. CDR1 is SGHRS, CDR2 YFSETQ, per germline. The length of the CDR3 is 13 residues. This CDR3 reads CASSTTGNEKLFF. As DNA, the CDR3 is TGCGCCAGCAGCACGACGGGTAATGAAAAACTGTTTTTT.